Each of the 20 T cell receptor beta chains below was sequenced from the same sample in a study of identical twins. TCRdb reprocessed the 5' RACE reads with MiXCR, giving one entry per CDR3 protein. The sample contains about 520,000 distinct CDR3 sequences, approximately 22% of which appear only once. This sample also belongs to another study, concerning T cells expressing NK-cell markers.

The source material was CD4+ T cells sorted from blood. The receptors stem from a woman between 18 and 30 years old in good health.

This clonotype was recorded many times. The chain recombines TRBV5-1 with TRBJ2-1; no firm D call. This CDR3 contains 12 residues. The germline gives CDR1 SGHRS, CDR2 YFSETQ. V dropped 5 bases and J dropped 8 bases, with 11 bases sitting between them. The CDR3 DNA reads as TGCGCCAGCAGTTCGGGCGGCGATGAGCAGTTCTTC. Its translation: CASSSGGDEQFF.

The table lists this clonotype with a few counts. V gene TRBV12-3 or TRBV12-4 combines with J gene TRBJ2-6, with 9 bases fitting TRBD1. After removal of 6 bases from V and 0 bases from J, the junction contained 6 bases not matched to a gene. This CDR3 has 17 amino acids. The CDR3 reads CASRAGQGLSGANVLTF. CDR3 coding DNA: TGTGCCAGCAGAGCGGGACAGGGCCTCTCTGGGGCCAACGTCCTGACTTTC.

This clonotype has at least ten counts. The chain couples TRBV7-9 to TRBJ2-3; D gene ambiguous. This CDR3 contains 13 residues. CDR1 is SEHNR and CDR2 is FQNEAQ in the germline V gene (reference sequence). The V end lost 6 bases, the J end lost 1 base, and 8 bases lay between the germline ends. The CDR3 DNA follows: TGTGCCAGCAGTTTGACTGGCACAGATACGCAGTATTTT. Its protein is CASSLTGTDTQYF.

This clonotype came up a few times. The chain joins TRBV7-2 to TRBJ2-7; the D gene is possibly TRBD1 (6 bases). This CDR3 has 14 residues. Trimming left V 5 bases short and J 5 bases short, with 16 bases between. The germline V gene has CDR1 SGHTA and CDR2 FQGNSA. The CDR3 region has the DNA TGTGCCAGCAGCCGCCCCGGACAGTCCAACGAGCAGTACTTC. Translation: CASSRPGQSNEQYF.

The chain joins TRBV20-1 to TRBJ2-5, with D possibly called TRBD1 or TRBD2 (5 bases each). V was pared by 3 bases and J by 4 bases, with 15 bases between. The germline CDR1 and CDR2 sequences are DFQATT and SNEGSKA (reference sequence). The CDR3 is 14 amino acids. As DNA, the CDR3 is TGCAGTGCTAGCTGGAGAGGGGCCTCAGAGACCCAGTACTTC. It specifies CSASWRGASETQYF.

The chain carries TRBV20-1 and TRBJ2-3; D ambiguous. CDR1 is DFQATT and CDR2 is SNEGSKA in the germline V gene (reference sequence). The CDR3 has 14 amino acids. Trimming removed 6 bases from V and 5 bases from J, with 18 bases in between. CDR3 sequence: CSAILPKLVDTQYF. The CDR3 DNA sequence: TGCAGTGCCATCCTTCCGAAGCTGGTAGATACGCAGTATTTT.

The chain recombines TRBV10-3 with TRBJ1-2; 9 nucleotides align to TRBD1. The CDR3 runs to 14 residues. J was trimmed by 8 bases and V by 4 bases; bases with no gene match: 8. Germline V gene data show CDR1 as ENHRY and CDR2 as SYGVKD. The CDR3 protein is CAISGNRGLEGYTF. The DNA of the CDR3 is TGTGCCATCAGTGGCAACAGGGGGCTGGAGGGCTACACCTTC.

V gene TRBV9 combines with J gene TRBJ1-2, with TRBD1 as a possible D gene (5 bases). CDR1 is SGDLS, CDR2 YYNGEE, per germline. The CDR3 has 14 amino acids. The V end lost 3 bases, the J end lost 4 bases, and 13 bases lay between the germline ends. The CDR3: CASSGSGTVYGYTF. DNA for the CDR3: TGTGCCAGCAGCGGCTCGGGGACGGTCTATGGCTACACCTTC.

The gene calls are TRBV25-1 and TRBJ1-1, with D perhaps matching TRBD1 (5 bases). The CDR3 has 17 amino acids. V lost 3 bases, J lost 1 base, and 18 bases lay in between. Germline CDR1 reads MGHDK; CDR2 reads SYGVNS. The CDR3 reads CASSDPREGGWNTEAFF. For the CDR3, the DNA is TGTGCCAGCAGTGACCCCAGGGAGGGCGGCTGGAACACTGAAGCTTTCTTT.

J is TRBJ2-1 and V is TRBV20-1, with TRBD2 matching 10 bases. After removal of 4 bases from V and 8 bases from J, the junction contained 8 bases not matched to a gene. The V gene's germline CDR1 is DFQATT and CDR2 SNEGSKA (reference sequence). The CDR3 contains 14 residues. The CDR3 DNA is TGCAGTGCTAAAGCGGGAGGGCCGAGGGATGAGCAGTTCTTC. It translates to CSAKAGGPRDEQFF.

The V gene is TRBV20-1, the J gene TRBJ2-3; 12 bases fit TRBD2. CDR1 is DFQATT and CDR2 is SNEGSKA in the germline V gene (reference sequence). CDR3 size: 14 residues. Trimming at V came to 5 bases and at J to 5 bases, leaving 5 bases not matched to a gene. The CDR3 spells CSAGSSGRVDTQYF. CDR3 sequence (DNA): TGCAGTGCTGGATCTAGCGGGAGGGTAGATACGCAGTATTTT.

The rearrangement links TRBV20-1 to TRBJ2-5; 10 bases align to TRBD2. V lost 3 bases, J lost 5 bases, and 12 bases stayed unmatched. Germline V gene sequence: CDR1 DFQATT, CDR2 SNEGSKA (reference sequence). The CDR3 covers 16 residues. The chain's CDR3 is CSASAPGLAHVETQYF. The CDR3, as DNA: TGCAGTGCTAGCGCTCCGGGACTAGCGCATGTGGAGACCCAGTACTTC.

In this sample, this clonotype turned up a few times. V gene TRBV5-1 combines with J gene TRBJ1-5; maybe TRBD1 (6 bases). The CDR3 consists of 17 residues. Germline CDR1 is SGHRS and CDR2 is YFSETQ. The V end was cut by 0 bases, the J end by 2 bases, with 15 bases between. CDR3 sequence: CASSLGPRGEGNQPQHF. The DNA for the CDR3 is TGCGCCAGCAGCTTGGGCCCCAGGGGAGAGGGCAATCAGCCCCAGCATTTT.

Only a few counts were recorded for this clonotype. This sequence joins TRBV20-1 and TRBJ1-1; 7 bases align to TRBD1. The germline CDR1 and CDR2 sequences are DFQATT and SNEGSKA (reference sequence). The ends lost 0 bases at V and 4 bases at J; junction bases unmatched: 8. The CDR3 is made up of 15 amino acids. The CDR3 DNA follows: TGCAGTGCTAGAGATCGGAGACAGGGCTTCACTGAAGCTTTCTTT. It is translated as CSARDRRQGFTEAFF.

This clonotype appeared a few times. The chain links TRBV20-1 to TRBJ2-7; no definite D call. Germline CDR1 and CDR2: DFQATT and SNEGSKA (reference sequence). V was clipped by 7 bases and J by 0 bases, with 10 bases between them. This CDR3 is built from 12 residues. This chain's CDR3 is CSGQESSYEQYF. The CDR3 nucleotides read TGCAGTGGGCAGGAGAGCTCCTACGAGCAGTACTTC.

V usage is TRBV6-2 or TRBV6-3 and J usage is TRBJ2-7, with D possibly matching TRBD2 (5 bases). CDR3 length equals 13 residues. V lost 7 bases and J lost 6, with 16 bases in between. Germline assignment: CDR1 MNHEY and CDR2 SVGEGT. CDR3 amino acids: CASTLRAGGEQYF. CDR3 sequence (DNA): TGTGCCAGCACTCTGAGGGCTGGAGGCGAGCAGTACTTC.

This chain links TRBV5-1 with TRBJ1-3; D may be TRBD1 (6 bases). V lost 3 bases and J 0 bases, leaving 13 bases between the germline ends. The CDR3 consists of 16 residues. From germline, CDR1 is SGHRS and CDR2 YFSETQ. In DNA form, the CDR3 reads TGCGCCAGCAGCTCCCTTGGGACACTCTCTGGAAACACCATATATTTT. Translation: CASSSLGTLSGNTIYF.

The gene calls are TRBV19 and TRBJ2-7, with 11 bases lining up with TRBD2. Germline V gene lookup returns CDR1 LNHDA and CDR2 SQIVND (reference sequence). The CDR3 has 15 amino acids. V dropped 5 bases and J dropped 3; count of bases not matched to a gene: 6. The CDR3 sequence is CASSAIAGGIYEQYF. The CDR3 DNA reads TGTGCCAGTAGTGCCATAGCGGGAGGGATCTACGAGCAGTACTTC.

J is TRBJ1-1 and V is TRBV20-1; 7 bases are a match to TRBD1. The CDR3 length is 14 residues. Losses at the gene ends were 5 bases for V and 0 bases for J; bases not matched to a gene: 6. Germline CDR1 reads DFQATT; CDR2 reads SNEGSKA (reference sequence). The CDR3 bases are TGCAGTGCTCCCAAGACAGGGATGAACACTGAAGCTTTCTTT. Protein sequence: CSAPKTGMNTEAFF.

This clonotype was seen only a few times. This rearrangement joins TRBV7-2 to TRBJ2-7; perhaps TRBD1 as D (6 bases). Germline V gene lookup returns CDR1 SGHTA and CDR2 FQGNSA. The CDR3 covers 15 residues. Trimming left V 5 bases short and J 2 bases short, with 16 bases between. Here the CDR3 reads CASSLTGTRAYEQYF. The CDR3 region has the DNA TGTGCCAGCAGCCTGACCGGGACAAGGGCCTACGAGCAGTACTTC.